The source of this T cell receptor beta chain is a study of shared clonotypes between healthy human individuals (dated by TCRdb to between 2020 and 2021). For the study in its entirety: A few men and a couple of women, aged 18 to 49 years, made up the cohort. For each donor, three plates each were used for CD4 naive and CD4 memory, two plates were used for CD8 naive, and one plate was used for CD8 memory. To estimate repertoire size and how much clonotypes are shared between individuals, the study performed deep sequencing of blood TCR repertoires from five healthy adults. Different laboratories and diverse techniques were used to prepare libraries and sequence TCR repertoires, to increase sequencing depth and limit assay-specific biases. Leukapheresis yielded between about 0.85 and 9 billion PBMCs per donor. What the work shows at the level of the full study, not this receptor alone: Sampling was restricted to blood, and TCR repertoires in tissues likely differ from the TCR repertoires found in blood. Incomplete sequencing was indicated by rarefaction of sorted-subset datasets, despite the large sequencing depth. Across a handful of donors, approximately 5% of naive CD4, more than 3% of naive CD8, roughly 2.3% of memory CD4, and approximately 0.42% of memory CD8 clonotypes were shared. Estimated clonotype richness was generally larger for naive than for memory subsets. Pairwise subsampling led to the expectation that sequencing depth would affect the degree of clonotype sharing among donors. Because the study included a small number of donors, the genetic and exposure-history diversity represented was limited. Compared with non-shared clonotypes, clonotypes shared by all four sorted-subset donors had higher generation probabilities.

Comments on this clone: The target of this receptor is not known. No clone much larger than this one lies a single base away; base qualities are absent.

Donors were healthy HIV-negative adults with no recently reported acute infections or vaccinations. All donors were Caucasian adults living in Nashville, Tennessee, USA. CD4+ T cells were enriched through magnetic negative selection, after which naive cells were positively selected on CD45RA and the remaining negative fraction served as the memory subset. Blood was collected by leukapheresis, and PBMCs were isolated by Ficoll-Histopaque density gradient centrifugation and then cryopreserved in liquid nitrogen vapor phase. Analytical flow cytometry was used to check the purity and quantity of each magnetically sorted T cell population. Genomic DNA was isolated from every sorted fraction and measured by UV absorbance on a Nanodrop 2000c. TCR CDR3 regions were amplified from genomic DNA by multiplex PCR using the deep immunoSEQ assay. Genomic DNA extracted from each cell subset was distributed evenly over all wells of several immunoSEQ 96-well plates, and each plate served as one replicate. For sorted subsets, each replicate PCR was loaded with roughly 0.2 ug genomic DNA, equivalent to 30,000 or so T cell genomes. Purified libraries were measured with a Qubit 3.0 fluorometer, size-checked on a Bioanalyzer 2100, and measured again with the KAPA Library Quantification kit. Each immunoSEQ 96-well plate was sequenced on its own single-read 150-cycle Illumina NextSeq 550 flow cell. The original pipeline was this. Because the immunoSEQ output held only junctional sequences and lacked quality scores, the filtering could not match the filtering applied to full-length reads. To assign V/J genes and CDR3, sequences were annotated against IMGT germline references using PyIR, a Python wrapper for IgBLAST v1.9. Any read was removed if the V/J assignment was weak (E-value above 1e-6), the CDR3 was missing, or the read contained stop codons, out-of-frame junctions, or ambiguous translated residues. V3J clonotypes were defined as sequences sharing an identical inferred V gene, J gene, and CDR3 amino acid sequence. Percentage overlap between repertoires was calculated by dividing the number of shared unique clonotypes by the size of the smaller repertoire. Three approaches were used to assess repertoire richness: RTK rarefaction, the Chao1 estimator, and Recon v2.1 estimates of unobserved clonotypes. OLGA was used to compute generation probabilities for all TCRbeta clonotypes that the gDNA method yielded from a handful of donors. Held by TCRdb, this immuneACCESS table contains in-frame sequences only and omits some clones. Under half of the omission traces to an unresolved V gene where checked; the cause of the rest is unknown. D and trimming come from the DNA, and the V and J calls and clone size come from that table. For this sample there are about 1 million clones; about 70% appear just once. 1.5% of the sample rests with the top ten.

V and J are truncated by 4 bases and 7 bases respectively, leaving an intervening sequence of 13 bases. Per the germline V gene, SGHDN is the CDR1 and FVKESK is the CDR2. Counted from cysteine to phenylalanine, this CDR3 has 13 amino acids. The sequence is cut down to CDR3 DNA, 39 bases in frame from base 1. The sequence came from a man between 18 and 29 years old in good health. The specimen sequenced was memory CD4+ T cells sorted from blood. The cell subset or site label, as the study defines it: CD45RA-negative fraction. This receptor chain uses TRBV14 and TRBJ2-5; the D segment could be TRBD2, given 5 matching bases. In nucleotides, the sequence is TGTGCCAGCAGCCCAAGACTAATAGGGACCCAGTACTTC. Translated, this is CASSPRLIGTQYF.